This T cell receptor beta chain was sequenced during a study of T cell responses to AZD1222 COVID-19 vaccine (dated by TCRdb to 2020 to 2023). Study-level background: AZD1222 recipients given second doses at about 4 weeks or at about 12 weeks were pooled, since spike-specific TCR depth and breadth were not found to differ between the two schedules. TCR sequencing covered roughly 230 trial participants: some 210 given two doses of AZD1222 and 26 given two doses of MenACWY control vaccine. Trial participants were enrolled into age subgroups of 18-55, 56-69 and 70-plus years, which contained about 150, 27 and 61 TCR-sequenced participants, respectively. Broad study findings and their caveats: The vaccine-associated CD4 TCRs covered the entire spike protein, and the dominant responses fell in regions 160-218 and 743-854. The 56-69-year group was small, and its depth increase did not reach significance, likely because of low power. No day 14 peak-response samples were available, so repertoires were characterized only after the peak T cell response. After two AZD1222 doses, spike-specific TCR breadth and depth were significantly higher than at day 0 and than in MenACWY recipients. Conclusions about previously exposed vaccinees are limited, since just 5 to 7 AZD1222 recipients were seropositive for SARS-CoV-2 at baseline. Most participants were white British and females outnumbered males, and the authors suggested that clonal diversity may have been underestimated. Epitopes outside the regions mutated in the B.1.351 and B.1.1.7 variants were reportedly recognized by nearly half of the unique spike-specific TCRs.

Interpreted using the paper, the time point label stands for: baseline before first vaccination. Samples from vaccinated people were obtained from the UK trials COV001 and COV002, which included a single-blind randomized controlled phase 2/3 trial of AZD1222 (ChAdOx1 nCoV-19) in healthy adults. For TCRbeta chain sequencing, PBMC samples from trial participants were taken at day 0 and at day 28 after the second dose. Of note for this clone: What antigen it recognizes has not been identified. One base away there is no much larger clone; base qualities are not given.

The CDR3 regions of human TCRbeta chains were analyzed by immunosequencing. In the original analysis: Repertoire TCRs were checked for matches against a reference library of SARS-CoV-2-specific TCRs that had been generated using the MIRA antigen-specificity platform. Breadth was defined as the fraction of unique TCRs that were SARS-CoV-2-associated, and depth was defined as the fraction of total T cells that were SARS-CoV-2-associated. Each spike-specific TCR was assigned to its reactive spike region and to a CD4 or CD8 class using the MIRA data. Log10-transformed breadth and depth values were compared by one-way ANOVA with Sidak's multiple comparisons tests. TCRdb took over this immuneACCESS table, retaining in-frame rearrangements with V and J assigned. Such tables are incomplete; in checked studies, under half of the missing clones stem from an unresolved V gene, and the remainder is unexplained. That table gives V, J and clone size, and the DNA gave D and trimming. Recorded for this sample are over 90,000 clones; 90% of them occurred a single time. Clones ranked in the top ten supply about 5% of the sample.

In the germline V gene (reference sequence), CDR1 corresponds to LGHDT and CDR2 to YNNKEL. Reading from cysteine to phenylalanine, the CDR3 counts 13 amino acids. The entry retains the CDR3 DNA only, 39 bases that are in frame from base 1. Relative to germline, V is 1 base shorter and J is 7 bases shorter, with 11 bases between their ends. Sequencing was performed on peripheral blood, taken on day 0 of AZD1222 vaccination. This receptor was obtained from an adult in good health. The chain employs TRBV3-1 (or the pseudogene TRBV3-2) and TRBJ2-7, with no confidently assigned D gene. The CDR3 protein: CASSQGILREQYF. The DNA is TGTGCCAGCAGCCAAGGTATACTACGAGAGCAGTACTTC.